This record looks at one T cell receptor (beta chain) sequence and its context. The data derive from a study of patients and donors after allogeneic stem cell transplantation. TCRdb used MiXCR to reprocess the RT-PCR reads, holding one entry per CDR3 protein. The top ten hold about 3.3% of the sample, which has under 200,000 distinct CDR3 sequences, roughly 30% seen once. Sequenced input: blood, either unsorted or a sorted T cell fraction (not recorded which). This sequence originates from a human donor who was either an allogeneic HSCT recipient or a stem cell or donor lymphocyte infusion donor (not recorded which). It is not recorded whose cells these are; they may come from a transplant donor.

This CDR3 reads CASSQRDSLYEQYF. CDR3 coding DNA: TGCGCCAGCAGCCAACGGGACTCCCTATACGAGCAGTACTTC. The rearrangement uses TRBV4-1 and TRBJ2-7; D is perhaps TRBD2 (6 bases). CDR3 length: 14 residues. V lost 2 bases and J 4 bases, leaving 12 bases between the germline ends. Looked up from germline, CDR1 is MGHRA and CDR2 is YSYEKL.